This T cell receptor beta chain is drawn from a study of blood T cell repertoires in COVID-19. On the study more broadly: Italy, Spain and the United States were the sources of the convalescent and acute COVID-19 samples. Sources were T cells, B-cell-depleted T cells, or PBMCs; the material itself was cDNA or gDNA.

V lost 1 base and J 2 bases, leaving 12 bases between the germline ends. The V gene's germline CDR1 is SEHNR and CDR2 FQNEAQ (reference sequence). This CDR3 is built from 15 residues. In the study's own analysis: Estimation of nucleated cell counts was performed using reference gene primer amplification. Profiling relied on immunoSEQ multiplex PCR, and the TCRdb table lists in-frame clones only, not all of them. That table supplies the V and J calls and clone size; D and trimming were determined from the DNA. In the table there are roughly 150,000 clones, approximately 90% of which are singletons. The V and J genes are TRBV7-9 and TRBJ2-7; maybe TRBD2 (7 bases). The sample consisted of peripheral blood. The TCR sequence derives from a man between 50 and 59 years old who had recovered from COVID-19. CDR3 bases: TGTGCCAGCAGCTTAGTAGGGGGGGAGACCTACGAGCAGTACTTC. This codes for CASSLVGGETYEQYF.